The 7 T cell receptor beta chains below were found in one sample sequenced in a study of blood T cell repertoires in COVID-19. Profiled with immunoSEQ multiplex PCR; TCRdb holds only in-frame clones, not every one. The sample lists around 18,000 clones; 77% were seen once. Sample: peripheral blood. The origin of the receptors is a man aged 70 or older with COVID-19, enrolled during active disease.

V is TRBV7-9 and J is TRBJ1-2, with D unclear. The germline V gene encodes CDR1 SEHNR and CDR2 FQNEAQ (reference sequence). Trimming cost V 5 bases and J 4 bases, with 14 bases left between them. CDR3 length: 14 residues. CDR3 residues: CASSLGPFGYGYTF. The CDR3 DNA follows: TGTGCCAGCAGCCTTGGGCCCTTCGGCTATGGCTACACCTTC.

The rearrangement links TRBV6-1 to TRBJ1-1; 7 nucleotides line up with TRBD1. V was pared by 2 bases and J by 5 bases, with 5 bases of the junction left unmatched. The CDR3 runs 14 residues. Germline V lookup: CDR1 MNHNS, CDR2 SASEGT. The CDR3 here is CASSEQGEWTEAFF. DNA for the CDR3: TGTGCCAGCAGTGAACAGGGGGAGTGGACTGAAGCTTTCTTT.

This clone was picked up a small number of times. The chain couples TRBV3-1 (or the pseudogene TRBV3-2) to TRBJ1-2; D is perhaps TRBD1 (6 bases). CDR3 length: 15 amino acids. Germline CDR1 LGHDT, CDR2 YNNKEL (reference sequence). The V end was cut by 1 base, the J end by 0 bases, with 9 bases between. In nucleotides, the CDR3 is TGTGCCAGCAGCCAAGCAGGGGCTTCTAACTATGGCTACACCTTC. As protein: CASSQAGASNYGYTF.

The rearrangement uses TRBV10-3 and TRBJ2-1; 11 nucleotides align to TRBD2. Germline CDR1 ENHRY, CDR2 SYGVKD. The CDR3 loop spans 15 amino acids. J lost 4 bases, V lost 4 bases, and 3 bases had no gene match. The CDR3 DNA is TGTGCCATCAGTGGGCCTAGCGGGAGGTACAATGAGCAGTTCTTC. The encoded protein is CAISGPSGRYNEQFF.

By share, this clone ranks as medium-sized. The chain uses TRBV7-3 and TRBJ2-2; 10 nucleotides agree with TRBD1. J lost 6 bases, V lost 5 bases, and 9 bases had no gene match. The CDR3 sequence is 16 residues long. Looked up from germline, CDR1 is SGHTA and CDR2 is FQGTGA. The CDR3 spells CASSRPGQGIAGELFF. In nucleotides, the CDR3 is TGTGCCAGCAGCCGGCCGGGACAGGGGATTGCCGGGGAGCTGTTTTTT.

The chain is built from TRBV6-1 and TRBJ2-2; 8 bases match TRBD1. The trim removed 1 base at V and 4 bases at J, leaving 5 bases unmatched. CDR3 length: 16 amino acids. Germline V gives CDR1 MNHNS, CDR2 SASEGT. The CDR3 is CASSEGGDRPTGELFF. CDR3 bases: TGTGCCAGCAGTGAAGGAGGGGACAGGCCCACCGGGGAGCTGTTTTTT.

This clone came up a few times. The chain is built from TRBV19 and TRBJ1-4; 8 bases line up with TRBD1. V was clipped by 4 bases and J by 7 bases; unmatched bases: 11. The CDR3 runs 16 residues. Germline CDR1 reads LNHDA; CDR2 reads SQIVND (reference sequence). The CDR3 bases are TGTGCCAGTAGTACCCCCAGGGGGCGCGGTGGTGAAAAACTGTTTTTT. This sequence encodes CASSTPRGRGGEKLFF.